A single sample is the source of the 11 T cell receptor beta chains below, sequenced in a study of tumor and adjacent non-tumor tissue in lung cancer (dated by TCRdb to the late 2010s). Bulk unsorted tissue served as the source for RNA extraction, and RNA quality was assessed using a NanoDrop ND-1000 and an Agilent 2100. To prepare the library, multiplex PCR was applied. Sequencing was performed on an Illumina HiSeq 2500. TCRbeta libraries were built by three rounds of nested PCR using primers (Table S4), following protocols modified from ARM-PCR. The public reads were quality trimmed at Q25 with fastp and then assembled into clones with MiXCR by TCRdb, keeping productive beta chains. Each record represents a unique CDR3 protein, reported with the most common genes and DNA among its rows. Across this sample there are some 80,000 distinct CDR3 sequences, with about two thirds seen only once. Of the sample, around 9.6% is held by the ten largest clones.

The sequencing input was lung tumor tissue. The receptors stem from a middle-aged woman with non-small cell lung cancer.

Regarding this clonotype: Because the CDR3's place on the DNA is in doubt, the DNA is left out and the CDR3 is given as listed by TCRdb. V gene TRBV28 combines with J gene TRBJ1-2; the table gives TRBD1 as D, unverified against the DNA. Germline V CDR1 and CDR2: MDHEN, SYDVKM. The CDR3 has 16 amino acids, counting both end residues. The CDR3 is CACSFQDRGFLYGCTF.

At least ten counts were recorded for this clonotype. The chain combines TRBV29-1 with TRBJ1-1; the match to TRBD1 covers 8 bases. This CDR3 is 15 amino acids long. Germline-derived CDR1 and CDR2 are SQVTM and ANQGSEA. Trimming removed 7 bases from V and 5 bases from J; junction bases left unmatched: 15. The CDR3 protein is CSAGELRTGRTEAFF. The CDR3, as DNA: TGCAGCGCCGGAGAGCTCCGGACAGGGAGAACTGAAGCTTTCTTT.

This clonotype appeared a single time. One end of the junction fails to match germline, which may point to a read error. CDR3 residues: CTSRTGTSGVGTDMQYF. CDR3 DNA: TGTACCAGCAGAACCGGGACTAGCGGGGTGGGCACAGATATGCAGTATTTT. The chain uses TRBV6-6 and TRBJ2-3, with 13 bases aligning to TRBD2. Per germline, CDR1 MNHNY and CDR2 SVGAGI (reference sequence). The CDR3 is made up of 17 amino acids.

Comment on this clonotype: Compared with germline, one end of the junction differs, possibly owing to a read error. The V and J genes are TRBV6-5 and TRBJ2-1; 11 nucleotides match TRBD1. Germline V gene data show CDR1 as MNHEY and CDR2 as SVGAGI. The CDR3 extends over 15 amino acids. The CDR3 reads CANSTTGTGGGEQFF. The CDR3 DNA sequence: TGTGCCAACAGTACGACCGGGACAGGGGGAGGTGAGCAGTTCTTC.

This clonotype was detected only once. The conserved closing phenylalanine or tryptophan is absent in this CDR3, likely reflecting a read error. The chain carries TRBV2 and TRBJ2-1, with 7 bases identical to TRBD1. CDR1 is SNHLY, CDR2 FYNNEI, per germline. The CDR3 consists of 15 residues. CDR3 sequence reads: CASNEFRDSHNEQFI. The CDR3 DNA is TGTGCCAGCAATGAATTCCGGGACAGCCACAATGAGCAGTTCATC.

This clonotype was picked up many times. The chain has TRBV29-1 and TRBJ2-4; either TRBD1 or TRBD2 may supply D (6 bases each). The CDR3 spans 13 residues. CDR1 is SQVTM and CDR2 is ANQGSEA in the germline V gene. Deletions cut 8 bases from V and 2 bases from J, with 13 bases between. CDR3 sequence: CSSRGGSKNIQYF. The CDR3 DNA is TGCAGCTCCCGAGGGGGGTCCAAAAACATTCAGTACTTC.

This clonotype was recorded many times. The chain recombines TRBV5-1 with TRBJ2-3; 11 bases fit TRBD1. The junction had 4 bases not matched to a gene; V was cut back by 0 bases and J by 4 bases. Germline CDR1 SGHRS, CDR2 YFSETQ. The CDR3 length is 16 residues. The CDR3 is CASSLAGQGAADTQYF. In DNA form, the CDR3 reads TGCGCCAGCAGCTTGGCCGGACAGGGGGCCGCAGATACGCAGTATTTT.

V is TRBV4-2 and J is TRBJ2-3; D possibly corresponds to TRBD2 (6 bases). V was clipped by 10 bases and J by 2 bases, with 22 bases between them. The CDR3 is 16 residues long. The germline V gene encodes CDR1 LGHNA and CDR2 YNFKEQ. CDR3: CANGSPVSGYTDTQYF. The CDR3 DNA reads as TGTGCCAACGGCTCCCCTGTTAGCGGATACACAGATACGCAGTATTTT.

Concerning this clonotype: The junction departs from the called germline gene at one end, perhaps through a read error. Here the CDR3 DNA reads TGTGCCAGCAGTTTAGCTGGGACTAGTGCATACAAAGAGCAGTTCTTC. Protein: CASSLAGTSAYKEQFF. The rearrangement links TRBV12-3 or TRBV12-4 to TRBJ2-1; TRBD2 matches 8 bases. This CDR3 region has 16 residues.

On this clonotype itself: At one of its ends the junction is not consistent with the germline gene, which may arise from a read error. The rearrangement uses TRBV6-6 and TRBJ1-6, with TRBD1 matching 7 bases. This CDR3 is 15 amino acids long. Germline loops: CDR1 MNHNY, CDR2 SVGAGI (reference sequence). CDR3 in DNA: TGTGCCAGCAGTTTAAGGACAGGAGAGTATTCACCCCTCTACTTT. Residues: CASSLRTGEYSPLYF.

In nucleotides, the CDR3 is TGTGCCAGCAGCTCAACACATTCGACTAGCGGGGGCGCGCGTATGCGCTATTTT. Protein: CASSSTHSTSGGARMRYF. This rearrangement joins TRBV7-8 to TRBJ2-3; TRBD2 matches 12 bases. Germline V lookup: CDR1 SGHVS, CDR2 FQNEAQ. This CDR3 comprises 18 residues. After removal of 4 bases from V and 15 bases from J, the junction contained 23 bases not matched to a gene.